This T cell receptor beta chain was profiled in a study of shared clonotypes between healthy human individuals. Findings of the study overall: In contrast to clonotypes shared by all four donors, non-shared clonotypes had lower generation probabilities.

Notes on this clone: Its antigen is not known. Other DNA variants within this sample encode the same CDR3.

CD45RO-negative CD8 cells positively selected for CCR7 made up the naive population, which excluded terminally differentiated effector memory CD45RA+ cells. Recent acute infections and vaccinations were absent in the healthy HIV-negative adult donors. Profiling relied on immunoSEQ multiplex PCR, and the TCRdb table lists in-frame clones only, not all of them. Altogether roughly 2,000,000 clones are present, around 95% being singletons, with the ten largest covering approximately 1.6%. Trimming stripped 3 bases from V and 4 bases from J, with 3 bases between. From germline, CDR1 is SGHNT and CDR2 YENEEA. The CDR3 is made up of 12 amino acids.

This sequence was found in a young man in good health. Some clones in this sample may be carry-over from other donors' samples. This chain connects TRBV11-3 to TRBJ2-2; D call uncertain. The specimen sequenced was naive CD8+ T cells from PBMCs. CDR3 region: CASSFGTGELFF. CDR3 DNA: TGTGCCAGCAGCTTCGGCACCGGGGAGCTGTTTTTT.